These 21 T cell receptor beta chains came from one sample sequenced in a study of T cell repertoires in cytomegalovirus infection (dated by TCRdb to the late 2010s). Sequencer: Illumina HiSeq 1500. TCRdb applied fastp at Q25 and MiXCR to the public reads, then kept only in-frame beta chains. Each entry merges the rows of one CDR3 protein and shows their most common DNA and genes. Counted in this sample were fewer than 550,000 distinct CDR3 sequences; approximately 15% of them appeared once. The biggest ten clones account for roughly a quarter of the sample. The sequencing input was CD8+ T cells from PBMCs. All receptors derive from a human donor in good health (CMV status not recorded). Some clones in this sample may be carry-over from other donors' samples.

This clonotype has at least ten counts. This chain uses TRBV7-6 with TRBJ2-7; tentatively, D is TRBD1 (6 bases). Germline V gene data show CDR1 as SGHVS and CDR2 as FNYEAQ. The germline V and J ends were trimmed by 0 bases and 5 bases, with 11 bases remaining between them. The CDR3 has 14 residues. The CDR3 reads CASSLALGADEQYF. CDR3 coding DNA: TGTGCCAGCAGCTTAGCGCTGGGGGCGGACGAGCAGTACTTC.

The genes are TRBV6-5 and TRBJ2-1, with D maybe TRBD1 (6 bases). V shed 0 bases and J shed 8 bases, with 14 bases lying between them. CDR3 size: 15 residues. CDR1 MNHEY and CDR2 SVGAGI come from the germline V gene. The CDR3 sequence is CASSYSLGASDEQFF. CDR3 nucleotide sequence: TGTGCCAGCAGTTACTCGCTGGGGGCAAGCGATGAGCAGTTCTTC.

The table lists this clonotype with a count of one. This sequence joins TRBV19 and TRBJ2-1; the match to TRBD2 covers 7 bases. V lost 4 bases to trimming and J lost 2 bases; unmatched junction nucleotides: 5. The CDR3 runs 15 residues. CDR1 is LNHDA and CDR2 is SQIVND in the germline V gene (reference sequence). CDR3 coding DNA: TGTGCCAGTAGTAGACTAGCCGCAACCTACAATGAGCAGTTCTTC. Its protein product is CASSRLAATYNEQFF.

This clonotype showed up many times. The chain carries TRBV11-2 and TRBJ1-4; no reliable D call. This CDR3 region has 15 residues. Trimming cost V 5 bases and J 0 bases, with 10 bases left between them. Germline loops: CDR1 SGHAT, CDR2 FQNNGV. The CDR3: CASSLWVATNEKLFF. For the CDR3, the DNA is TGTGCCAGCAGCCTCTGGGTCGCAACTAATGAAAAACTGTTTTTT.

This clonotype was recorded at least ten times. The V call is TRBV7-8, the J call TRBJ1-2; D uncertain. CDR1 and CDR2 from the germline V gene are SGHVS and FQNEAQ. The CDR3 contains 14 residues. Trimming took 0 bases from V and 2 from J, leaving 7 bases between them. CDR3 amino acids: CASSLAPRNYGYTF. In DNA, the CDR3 is TGTGCCAGCAGCTTAGCGCCCAGGAACTATGGCTACACCTTC.

The gene calls are TRBV24-1 and TRBJ2-3; tentatively, D is TRBD2 (7 bases). Germline V gives CDR1 KGHDR, CDR2 SFDVKD. The V and J ends lost 4 bases and 4 bases respectively, with 20 bases between them. The CDR3 is 17 residues long. This CDR3 is CATSDPGAGVIPDTQYF. CDR3 in DNA: TGTGCCACCAGTGACCCGGGGGCGGGAGTAATCCCAGATACGCAGTATTTT.

This clonotype has ten or more counts. The gene calls are TRBV28 and TRBJ1-1; the D is unclear. This CDR3 region has 13 residues. Trimming removed 7 bases at V and 1 base at J, with 10 bases between. CDR1 MDHEN and CDR2 SYDVKM come from the germline V gene. CDR3 sequence (DNA): TGTGCCAGCACACGGCTTGGGAACACTGAAGCTTTCTTT. Amino acid sequence: CASTRLGNTEAFF.

The chain uses TRBV15 and TRBJ1-2, with 8 bases fitting TRBD1. Losses at the gene ends were 3 bases for V and 6 bases for J; bases not matched to a gene: 6. This CDR3 contains 14 residues. Germline lookup yields CDR1 LNHNV and CDR2 YYDKDF (reference sequence). The CDR3 spells CATSRSRGPDGYTF. As DNA, the CDR3 is TGTGCCACCAGCAGGAGCAGGGGGCCCGATGGCTACACCTTC. The entire variable domain, with the rest obtained from reference TRBV15 and TRBJ1-2, is as follows: DAMVIQNPRYQVTQFGKPVTLSCSQTLNHNVMYWYQQKSSQAPKLLFHYYDKDFNNEADTPDNFQSRRPNTSFCFLDIRSPGLGDTAMYLCATSRSRGPDGYTFGSGTRLTVV.

This clonotype was seen a few times. The CDR3 sequence: CASSAWDRQETQYF. CDR3 nucleotides: TGTGCCAGTAGTGCCTGGGACAGACAAGAGACCCAGTACTTC. The J gene is TRBJ2-5, the V gene TRBV19, with 7 bases fitting TRBD1. V shed 5 bases and J 2 bases; nucleotides not matched to a gene: 5. Looked up from germline, CDR1 is LNHDA and CDR2 is SQIVND (reference sequence). This CDR3 has 14 residues.

This clonotype was picked up a small number of times. The chain carries TRBV4-2 and TRBJ2-5; TRBD2 agrees at 15 bases. J lost 5 bases, V lost 1 base, and 8 bases had no gene match. Germline V CDR1 and CDR2: LGHNA, YNFKEQ. The CDR3 sequence is 18 residues long. CDR3 bases: TGTGCCAGCAGCCAAGGATCTTGGACTAGCGGGGGGGGGGAGACCCAGTACTTC. This translates into CASSQGSWTSGGGETQYF.

The genes are TRBV28 and TRBJ1-2, with TRBD1 matching over 9 bases. This CDR3 is 15 amino acids long. CDR1 is MDHEN and CDR2 is SYDVKM in the germline V gene. The chain's CDR3 is CATEETGGLLSGYTF. The CDR3 DNA sequence: TGTGCGACCGAAGAGACAGGGGGACTCCTTAGTGGCTACACCTTC.

There are a few counts of this clonotype. V and J are TRBV19 and TRBJ1-2; 9 bases map to TRBD1. Trimming took 0 bases from V and 6 from J; bases not matched to a gene: 5. Per germline, CDR1 LNHDA and CDR2 SQIVND (reference sequence). There are 15 residues in the CDR3. The CDR3 region is CASSIEQGARDGYTF. As DNA, the CDR3 is TGTGCCAGTAGTATAGAACAGGGGGCTCGGGATGGCTACACCTTC.

The chain uses TRBV20-1 and TRBJ2-7; 7 bases are a match to TRBD1. J lost 0 bases, V lost 6 bases, and 5 bases had no gene match. Germline V lookup: CDR1 DFQATT, CDR2 SNEGSKA (reference sequence). The CDR3 is made up of 13 amino acids. CDR3 protein: CSALQGSSYEQYF. The CDR3 DNA sequence: TGCAGTGCGTTACAGGGGAGCTCCTACGAGCAGTACTTC.

This clonotype has only a few counts. V is TRBV15 and J is TRBJ2-3; possible D gene TRBD2, 6 bases. Trimming cost V 7 bases and J 0 bases, with 11 bases left between them. Per the germline V gene, CDR1 is LNHNV and CDR2 is YYDKDF (reference sequence). There are 14 residues in the CDR3. CDR3 in amino acids: CATKGGTSTDTQYF. For the CDR3, the DNA is TGTGCCACCAAAGGCGGGACTAGCACAGATACGCAGTATTTT.

This clonotype was detected ten times or more. The chain recombines TRBV7-3 with TRBJ2-3; D is undetermined. The CDR3 runs to 14 residues. The germline V and J ends were trimmed by 5 bases and 3 bases, with 12 bases remaining between them. Germline CDR1 SGHTA, CDR2 FQGTGA. The CDR3 reads CASSQSGRTDTQYF. Here the CDR3 DNA reads TGTGCCAGCAGCCAATCTGGCAGAACAGATACGCAGTATTTT.

The chain employs TRBV20-1 and TRBJ2-1; 10 bases align to TRBD2. V shed 6 bases and J 6 bases; nucleotides not matched to a gene: 11. The CDR3 covers 15 residues. Germline lookup yields CDR1 DFQATT and CDR2 SNEGSKA (reference sequence). The CDR3 loop is CSAEPTSGNGNEQFF. CDR3 DNA: TGCAGTGCGGAGCCAACTAGCGGGAACGGCAATGAGCAGTTCTTC.

As to this clonotype: A much larger clone sits a single nucleotide away, making a read error possible. The gene calls are TRBV7-6 and TRBJ2-7; D possibly uses TRBD1 or TRBD2 (6 bases each). The CDR3 is 15 amino acids. The V gene's germline CDR1 is SGHVS and CDR2 FNYEAQ. V lost 7 bases and J lost 0, with 16 bases in between. CDR3 residues: CASTSTRGDSYEQYF. CDR3 nucleotides: TGTGCCAGCACCTCGACAAGGGGGGACTCCTACGAGCAGTACTTC.

This rearrangement joins TRBV5-1 to TRBJ1-2; D remains ambiguous. Germline CDR1 reads SGHRS; CDR2 reads YFSETQ. CDR3 length: 13 residues. Trimming took 0 bases from V and 4 from J, leaving 7 bases between them. The CDR3 DNA follows: TGCGCCAGCAGCTTGGACAGCGCCTATGGCTACACCTTC. It codes for CASSLDSAYGYTF.

This chain connects TRBV5-6 to TRBJ1-1, with D uncertain. V was cut by 2 bases and J by 2 bases, with 10 bases left in between. The CDR3 runs 14 residues. Germline CDR1 reads SGHDT; CDR2 reads YYEEEE. The CDR3 DNA follows: TGTGCCAGCAGCTTTCCGGTTTCAAACACTGAAGCTTTCTTT. Translation gives CASSFPVSNTEAFF.

This clonotype showed up many times. This chain joins TRBV6-6 and TRBJ2-3; D may correspond to TRBD1 or TRBD2 (5 bases each). CDR1 and CDR2 from the germline V gene are MNHNY and SVGAGI (reference sequence). Between the trimmed V and J ends, which lost 4 bases and 11 bases, there was a span of 13 bases. This CDR3 region has 12 residues. CDR3: CASSSGPFGQYF. DNA for the CDR3: TGTGCCAGCAGTTCGGGGCCTTTCGGGCAGTATTTT.

The V and J genes are TRBV6-5 and TRBJ2-5; tentative D call: TRBD2 (6 bases). The CDR3 covers 12 residues. V was clipped by 9 bases and J by 6 bases, with 14 bases between them. Germline lookup yields CDR1 MNHEY and CDR2 SVGAGI. Here the CDR3 DNA reads TGTGCCAGAAGGGGCGGGATTAAGACCCAGTACTTC. Its protein is CARRGGIKTQYF.